A selection of T cell receptor beta chains follows, all from one sample in a study of blood T cell repertoires in COVID-19. Assay used: immunoSEQ multiplex PCR; TCRdb lists only in-frame clones, some missing. The table records about 240,000 clones, 86% of them present only once. Sequencing used peripheral blood. All receptors come from a man aged 60 to 75 with acute or convalescent COVID-19. Both conserved end residues are part of each CDR3. Fields, in order: clone size, V gene, J gene, D gene, CDR3 DNA, CDR3 protein. D genes are given only for firm matches. Expanded clones are given a class, and other clones once, few, many or no size at all.

few,TRBV9,TRBJ1-6,TRBD1,TGTGCCAGCAGCCCGCGGACAGGGCGTAATTCACCCCTCCACTTT,CASSPRTGRNSPLHF
NA,TRBV6-1,TRBJ1-1,TRBD1,TGTGCCAGCAGTGAACCGGGACAGGGGGCCACTGAAGCTTTCTTT,CASSEPGQGATEAFF
NA,TRBV28,TRBJ2-3,TRBD2,TGTGCCAGCAGTCCCCCCCGACTAGCGGGAGGGAGCACAGATACGCAGTATTTT,CASSPPRLAGGSTDTQYF
NA,TRBV7-2,TRBJ2-5,NA,TGTGCCAGCAGCTCCCAACAGGACCCCCAAGAGACCCAGTACTTC,CASSSQQDPQETQYF
NA,TRBV24-1,TRBJ2-2,NA,TGTGCCACCACAGAAAACGGGGAAGCCGGGGAGCTGTTTTTT,CATTENGEAGELFF
NA,TRBV21-1,TRBJ2-7,NA,TGTGCCAGCAGCAAAGGGTGGGGACAGGGATTCCTCGGGTACTTC,CASSKGWGQGFLGYF
once,TRBV7-7,TRBJ1-4,NA,TGTGCTAGCAGCTTACGGGGAATGACAACTAATGAAAAACTGTTTTTT,CASSLRGMTTNEKLFF
NA,TRBV5-4,TRBJ1-2,TRBD1,TGTGCCAGCAGCTTGAGGGGGCGAAATAACACCTTC,CASSLRGRNNTF
once,TRBV4-1,TRBJ2-7,NA,TGCGCCAGCAGCCCACGGGGGAGTCAGACCTACGAGCAGTACTTC,CASSPRGSQTYEQYF
NA,TRBV4-1,TRBJ1-5,NA,TGCGCCAGCAGCCAAACAGGCAATCAGCCCCAGCATTTT,CASSQTGNQPQHF
NA,TRBV21-1,TRBJ2-1,NA,TGTGCCAGCAGCCGCCGACTTACAGGGGGTGTCAATGAGCAGTTCTTC,CASSRRLTGGVNEQFF
once,TRBV5-1,TRBJ2-4,TRBD1,TGCGCCAGCAGCCGAGACAGCGGGACAGGGATTCAGTACTTC,CASSRDSGTGIQYF
NA,TRBV19,TRBJ1-5,TRBD1,TGTGCCAGTAGTATCGGACAGGGAAGCAATCAGCCCCAGCATTTT,CASSIGQGSNQPQHF
NA,TRBV25-1,TRBJ2-5,TRBD1,TGTGCCAGCAGTGAACCGGGACAGTCCCAAGAGACCCAGTACTTC,CASSEPGQSQETQYF
NA,TRBV7-2,TRBJ1-6,NA,TGTGCCAGCAGCTCCAGGGGCGGTAATTCACCCCTCCACTTT,CASSSRGGNSPLHF
NA,TRBV7-8,TRBJ1-2,NA,TGTGCCAGCAGCTTAATGTCACTCTATGGCTACACCTTC,CASSLMSLYGYTF
few,TRBV4-2,TRBJ2-1,TRBD1,TGTGCCAGCAGCCAAGACTCTGCTACAGGGGGCATCAAAAATGAGCAGTTCTTC,CASSQDSATGGIKNEQFF
NA,TRBV11-3,TRBJ2-1,TRBD2,TGTGCCAGCAGCTTAGGGACTAGCGGGTCCTACAATGAGCAGTTCTTC,CASSLGTSGSYNEQFF
NA,TRBV19,TRBJ2-3,TRBD2,TGTGCCAGTAGTATTACAAAGTCAACGGGAGGGGAGACAGATACGCAGTATTTT,CASSITKSTGGETDTQYF
NA,TRBV10-3,TRBJ2-7,NA,TGTGCCATCAGTGAAGGGACTGTCTACGAGCAGTACTTC,CAISEGTVYEQYF
NA,TRBV19,TRBJ1-6,TRBD1,TGTGCCAGTAGTTCGACAGGGGGAAATTCACCCCTCCACTTT,CASSSTGGNSPLHF
NA,TRBV27,TRBJ1-4,TRBD1,TGTGCCAGCAGTTTCTTCCTCGGGACAGAGGTCCCTGAAAAACTGTTTTTT,CASSFFLGTEVPEKLFF
NA,TRBV7-3,TRBJ1-2,TRBD1,TGTGCCAGCAGCCCGCGGACAGGGGCCATCTATGGCTACACCTTC,CASSPRTGAIYGYTF
few,TRBV15,TRBJ2-4,TRBD1,TGTGCCACCAGCATGGGGGCGGGCACAGGGGGTCGCCTAGCCAAAAACATTCAGTACTTC,CATSMGAGTGGRLAKNIQYF
NA,TRBV6-5,TRBJ1-5,NA,TGTGCCAGCAGTCCGGCCAGGAATCAGCCCCAGCATTTT,CASSPARNQPQHF
NA,TRBV28,TRBJ2-5,TRBD1,TGTGCCAGCAGTCAGGGACAGGGGGCATGGAAGACCCAGTACTTC,CASSQGQGAWKTQYF
NA,TRBV4-3,TRBJ1-4,TRBD1,TGCGCCAGCAGCCAAGAACCTGTGGCAGGGGGCGAAAAACTGTTTTTT,CASSQEPVAGGEKLFF
NA,TRBV4-3,TRBJ2-1,TRBD2,TGCGCCAGCAGCCTAAGCGGGAGAGTGGGAAATGAGCAGTTCTTC,CASSLSGRVGNEQFF
NA,TRBV24-1,TRBJ1-5,NA,TGTGCCACCAGTGCGGCGACAGGTGGGGGTCAGCCCCAGCATTTT,CATSAATGGGQPQHF
once,TRBV6-1,TRBJ2-6,NA,TGTGCCAGCAGTGAAGCGTTGGGGGCCGGGGCCAACGTCCTGACTTTC,CASSEALGAGANVLTF
NA,TRBV6-5,TRBJ2-2,TRBD1,TGTGCCAGCAGTCGGGCCGGGACAGGGACCGGGGAGCTGTTTTTT,CASSRAGTGTGELFF
NA,TRBV2,TRBJ2-4,TRBD2,TGTGCCGGAGGACTAGCGGGATATTGGGACATTCAGTACTTC,CAGGLAGYWDIQYF
NA,TRBV4-3,TRBJ1-1,NA,TGCGCCAGCAGCCAAGTTGGGGGGATCACTGAAGCTTTCTTT,CASSQVGGITEAFF
once,TRBV20-1,TRBJ1-5,NA,TGCAGTGCTAGTTTAACAGGCAATCAGCCCCAGCATTTT,CSASLTGNQPQHF
NA,TRBV27,TRBJ2-3,TRBD2,TGTGCCAGCAGTTTATCAGGGGTAGCGGGAGGGTCAGATACGCAGTATTTT,CASSLSGVAGGSDTQYF
once,TRBV5-1,TRBJ2-7,TRBD1,TGCGCCAGCAGCGCCGGACAGGGCAGCCCCTACGAGCAGTACTTC,CASSAGQGSPYEQYF
NA,TRBV7-9,TRBJ2-1,NA,TGTGCCAGCAGCTTAGTTCTGGGCTTTGGAGGCAATGAGCAGTTCTTC,CASSLVLGFGGNEQFF
few,TRBV29-1,TRBJ2-1,NA,TGCAGCGTTGAGAGTGGTTCCAACAATGAGCAGTTCTTC,CSVESGSNNEQFF
few,TRBV14,TRBJ1-3,NA,TGTGCCAGCAGCCAAGGGGCAGCCGTGGGGCTGCTTGGAAACACCATATATTTT,CASSQGAAVGLLGNTIYF
few,TRBV9,TRBJ2-7,NA,TGTGCCAGCAGCGTAAGTAACTCTGCCTACGAGCAGTACTTC,CASSVSNSAYEQYF
NA,TRBV19,TRBJ1-6,NA,TGTGCCAGTAGTATTACGGGGGGGGATTCACCCCTCCACTTT,CASSITGGDSPLHF
once,TRBV5-1,TRBJ2-7,TRBD1,TGCGCCAGCAGCTTAGGACAGGGGGCGAGGGAGCAGTACTTC,CASSLGQGAREQYF
NA,TRBV11-3,TRBJ1-3,NA,TGTGCCAGCAGCTGGGCGGGCCCAACTGGAAACACCATATATTTT,CASSWAGPTGNTIYF
NA,TRBV11-2,TRBJ2-7,NA,TGTGCCAGCAGCTCAGAACACTACGAGCAGTACTTC,CASSSEHYEQYF
many,TRBV4-1,TRBJ2-7,NA,TGCGCCAGCAGCCTGGGGGGAAACTACGAGCAGTACTTC,CASSLGGNYEQYF
NA,TRBV7-3,TRBJ2-2,NA,TGTGCCAGCAGCTTAACGGGGGGGAACACCGGGGAGCTGTTTTTT,CASSLTGGNTGELFF
NA,TRBV24-1,TRBJ1-2,NA,TGTGCCACCAGTGGAGGACAGTACTATGGCTACACCTTC,CATSGGQYYGYTF
NA,TRBV10-3,TRBJ2-3,TRBD2,TGTGCCATCAATGCGCTAGCGGGAGCAGATACGCAGTATTTT,CAINALAGADTQYF
NA,TRBV28,TRBJ2-3,NA,TGTGCCAGCAGCCGAACGGCACAGTTCGAGGATACGCAGTATTTT,CASSRTAQFEDTQYF
once,TRBV4-2,TRBJ2-2,TRBD2,TGTGCCAGCAGCCAAGATAATGCGGGAGGTGACACCGGGGAGCTGTTTTTT,CASSQDNAGGDTGELFF
NA,TRBV29-1,TRBJ2-3,NA,TGCAGCGCCCAAGGCAGGTTTGGTCCAGATACGCAGTATTTT,CSAQGRFGPDTQYF
NA,TRBV10-3,TRBJ1-1,TRBD1,TGTGCCATCAGTGGACAGGGCCCTGAAGCTTTCTTT,CAISGQGPEAFF
few,TRBV5-1,TRBJ1-5,TRBD1,TGCGCCAGCAGCCCTGGGACAGAAAGGCAAAGCAATCAGCCCCAGCATTTT,CASSPGTERQSNQPQHF